Below are 8 T cell receptor beta chains sequenced from a single sample in a study of blood T cells in healthy people across ages. Through a sample-barcoded 5' primer and a J-beta primer mix, a second PCR was run for about 7 to 12 cycles. TCRdb processed the 5' RACE reads anew with MiXCR; each CDR3 protein has one entry. The table shows some 1.5 million distinct CDR3 sequences, with roughly 43% occurring only once. Sequencing was performed on blood. All receptors come from a woman between 18 and 29 years old in good health.

The chain has TRBV7-9 and TRBJ2-1; 10 nucleotides align to TRBD2. V was clipped by 1 base and J by 4 bases; unmatched bases: 4. This CDR3 is 16 amino acids long. The germline gives CDR1 SEHNR, CDR2 FQNEAQ (reference sequence). CDR3 coding DNA: TGTGCCAGCAGCTTAGAACCGGGACTAGCGTACAATGAGCAGTTCTTC. This encodes CASSLEPGLAYNEQFF.

This clonotype was recorded at least ten times. The chain has TRBV7-9 and TRBJ1-5, with D perhaps matching TRBD1 (5 bases). Looked up from germline, CDR1 is SEHNR and CDR2 is FQNEAQ (reference sequence). The CDR3 has 14 residues. V was cut by 5 bases and J by 1 base, with 9 bases left in between. DNA for the CDR3: TGTGCCAGCAGCCACCGGGACAGCAATCAGCCCCAGCATTTT. Amino acids: CASSHRDSNQPQHF.

The chain uses TRBV12-3 or TRBV12-4 and TRBJ2-1; 10 nucleotides agree with TRBD1. V lost 5 bases and J lost 0; bases outside the gene matches: 1. The CDR3 has 15 residues. In nucleotides, the CDR3 is TGTGCCAGCAGTGGGGACAGGGGCTCCTACAATGAGCAGTTCTTC. Translating gives CASSGDRGSYNEQFF.

This clonotype was observed at least ten times. This chain uses TRBV10-3 with TRBJ2-4; no definite D call. Trimming shortened V by 0 bases and J by 6 bases, and 9 bases separated the two germline ends. This CDR3 comprises 14 residues. Germline V gives CDR1 ENHRY, CDR2 SYGVKD. CDR3 nucleotide sequence: TGTGCCATCAGTGAGTCCGGGCATACAAACATTCAGTACTTC. Translation gives CAISESGHTNIQYF.

The rearrangement links TRBV24-1 to TRBJ2-3; no clear D gene. This CDR3 has 16 residues. Looked up from germline, CDR1 is KGHDR and CDR2 is SFDVKD. Trimming removed 2 bases at V and 0 bases at J, with 11 bases between. CDR3 residues: CATSDYRAGSTDTQYF. DNA for the CDR3: TGTGCCACCAGTGATTATAGGGCAGGTAGCACAGATACGCAGTATTTT.

The chain recombines TRBV12-3 or TRBV12-4 with TRBJ1-5; D call uncertain. V was trimmed by 6 bases and J by 3 bases, leaving 15 bases between them. The CDR3 sequence is 15 residues long. CDR3 sequence (DNA): TGTGCCAGCAGCCCCACGGCGGATAACAATCAGCCCCAGCATTTT. It codes for CASSPTADNNQPQHF.

Of note for this clonotype: Its ends do not fully match the called genes, so a read error is possible. The chain carries TRBV29-1 and TRBJ1-1, with 9 bases aligning to TRBD1. From germline, CDR1 is SQVTM and CDR2 ANQGSEA. The CDR3 sequence is 14 residues long. This CDR3 reads CSARDRAKGTVAFF. CDR3 nucleotides: TGCAGCGCTCGGGACAGGGCTAAAGGCACTGTAGCTTTCTTT.

The chain carries TRBV18 and TRBJ1-2, with D perhaps matching TRBD1 (5 bases). The V end lost 6 bases, the J end lost 4 bases, and 15 bases lay between the germline ends. There are 14 residues in the CDR3. Germline CDR1 is KGHSH and CDR2 is LQKENI. The CDR3 is CASSDPGGGYGYTF. CDR3 nucleotide sequence: TGTGCCAGCTCCGACCCCGGTGGGGGCTATGGCTACACCTTC.